The next 9 T cell receptor beta chains were all read from a single sample in a study of monozygotic twins with inflammatory bowel disease. TCRdb reanalyzed the 5' RACE reads, giving one entry per CDR3 protein sequence and no DNA. The ten top clones account for approximately 2%, within a sample of 300,000 to 350,000 distinct CDR3 sequences. Sequenced input: blood. These receptors originate from a human donor with ulcerative colitis or Crohn's disease, or a healthy co-twin of an affected twin (not recorded which).

The V and J genes are TRBV12-3 or TRBV12-4 and TRBJ2-1; the TCRdb call, TRBD2, lacks DNA for checking. CDR3 size: 14 residues. CDR3 amino acids: CASSLSGRYNEQFF.

This rearrangement joins TRBV5-6 to TRBJ1-2; checking the TCRdb D call of TRBD1 is not possible without DNA. Germline CDR1 is SGHDT and CDR2 is YYEEEE. There are 13 residues in the CDR3. CDR3 protein: CASSPGQVVGYTF.

V is TRBV27 and J is TRBJ2-1; TCRdb's D gene call, TRBD1, goes unchecked for lack of DNA. Germline-derived CDR1 and CDR2 are MNHEY and SMNVEV (reference sequence). This CDR3 spans 16 amino acids. The CDR3 sequence is CASSLYSGQGPGEQFF.

The chain recombines TRBV6-2 or TRBV6-3 with TRBJ1-6; the D gene TCRdb calls, TRBD1, cannot be checked with no DNA. CDR3 length: 16 residues. The germline CDR1 and CDR2 sequences are MNHEY and SVGEGT. CDR3 sequence reads: CASTRIGGLYNSPLHF.

The chain carries TRBV12-3 or TRBV12-4 and TRBJ2-1; no DNA is available, so the TRBD2 call from TCRdb remains unchecked. The CDR3 extends over 12 amino acids. CDR3 sequence reads: CASSLGTPGQFF.

The chain combines TRBV7-2 with TRBJ2-5; checking the TCRdb D call of TRBD1 is not possible without DNA. The CDR3 sequence is 15 residues long. The germline CDR1 and CDR2 sequences are SGHTA and FQGNSA. The CDR3 loop reads CASSPFRGVQETQYF.

V gene TRBV12-3 or TRBV12-4 combines with J gene TRBJ2-5; TCRdb names TRBD2, which stays unverified in the absence of DNA. The CDR3 runs 14 residues. The CDR3 reads CASSLVGGSKTQYF.

The chain joins TRBV7-2 to TRBJ2-1; TCRdb's D call of TRBD1 is untestable without DNA. CDR1 and CDR2 (germline): SGHTA, FQGNSA. The CDR3 length is 15 residues. The CDR3 sequence is CASSLAGTGAHEQFF.

The rearrangement links TRBV4-1 to TRBJ2-1; the TCRdb call, TRBD2, lacks DNA for checking. Germline CDR1 and CDR2: MGHRA and YSYEKL. This CDR3 has 15 residues. The CDR3 reads CASSQGASGDNEQFF.